The 28 T cell receptor beta chains in this list originate from one sample, sequenced in a study of Ad26.COV2.S vaccination and SARS-CoV-2 variants. Profiled with immunoSEQ multiplex PCR; TCRdb holds only in-frame clones, not every one. Here the sample spans about 370,000 clones, around 91% being singletons. The treatment was: some 20 received Ad26.COV2.S at low or high dose, single or two shots; roughly five received placebo; per-sample allocation not given. Material that was analyzed had been drawn on day 63 after the first vaccine or placebo injection. This specimen was peripheral blood, taken in a trial of Ad26.COV2.S vaccine versus placebo. Receptors were obtained from a person between 18 and 59 years old who received the Ad26.COV2.S COVID-19 vaccine or a placebo.

The chain couples TRBV11-2 to TRBJ2-1; weak D call: TRBD2 (6 bases). The CDR3 spans 16 residues. V was cut by 3 bases and J by 2 bases, with 14 bases left in between. The V gene's germline CDR1 is SGHAT and CDR2 FQNNGV. The CDR3 here is CASSFTSQFAYNEQFF. The CDR3 DNA reads as TGTGCCAGCAGCTTCACTAGCCAGTTTGCCTACAATGAGCAGTTCTTC. The full variable domain, with the rest looked up from reference TRBV11-2 and TRBJ2-1, is EAGVAQSPRYKIIEKRQSVAFWCNPISGHATLYWYQQILGQGPKLLIQFQNNGVVDDSQLPKDRFSAERLKGVDSTLKIQPAKLEDSAVYLCASSFTSQFAYNEQFFGPGTRLTVL.

This chain links TRBV7-2 with TRBJ2-5, with D perhaps matching TRBD2 (5 bases). CDR1 is SGHTA, CDR2 FQGNSA, per germline. V was clipped by 4 bases and J by 2 bases, with 8 bases between them. CDR3 size: 13 residues. CDR3 DNA: TGTGCCAGCAGCTCCGGGATACAAGAGACCCAGTACTTC. It is translated as CASSSGIQETQYF. The complete variable domain, with remaining parts taken from reference TRBV7-2 and TRBJ2-5, reads GAGVSQSPSNKVTEKGKDVELRCDPISGHTALYWYRQSLGQGLEFLIYFQGNSAPDKSGLPSDRFSAERTGGSVSTLTIQRTQQEDSAVYLCASSSGIQETQYFGPGTRLLVL.

V gene TRBV19 combines with J gene TRBJ1-3, with TRBD1 identical over 12 bases. Germline V gene data show CDR1 as LNHDA and CDR2 as SQIVND (reference sequence). The V and J ends lost 3 bases and 2 bases, in that order; junction bases with no gene match: 11. This CDR3 region has 19 residues. The CDR3 loop is CASSISALRDRGPGNTIYF. CDR3 DNA sequence: TGTGCCAGTAGTATCTCCGCCCTCCGGGACAGGGGGCCTGGAAACACCATATATTTT.

The chain carries TRBV4-2 and TRBJ2-1; D gene uncertain. Trimming took off 1 base at V and 6 bases at J, with 7 bases between the two ends. Germline V CDR1 and CDR2: LGHNA, YNFKEQ. This CDR3 has 13 amino acids. The DNA for the CDR3 is TGTGCCAGCAGCCAAGCGGTGGGCAATGAGCAGTTCTTC. Its translation is CASSQAVGNEQFF.

V and J are TRBV18 and TRBJ2-1; D ambiguous. Trimming pared 2 bases from V and 0 bases from J, leaving 14 bases between. The CDR3 is made up of 17 amino acids. Germline CDR1 KGHSH, CDR2 LQKENI. The CDR3 DNA reads TGTGCCAGCTCACCAGTCAATGAACTCAGCTCCTACAATGAGCAGTTCTTC. It translates to CASSPVNELSSYNEQFF.

This sequence joins TRBV11-2 and TRBJ2-1; D gene uncertain. CDR1 and CDR2 from the germline V gene are SGHAT and FQNNGV. Trimming stripped 5 bases from V and 12 bases from J, with 17 bases between. The CDR3 runs to 13 residues. The CDR3 loop reads CASSRITGLGQFF. CDR3 coding DNA: TGTGCCAGCAGCCGTATAACTGGTCTCGGGCAGTTCTTC.

The V and J genes are TRBV28 and TRBJ2-7, with 9 nucleotides matching TRBD1. Trimming at V came to 4 bases and at J to 2 bases, leaving 9 bases not matched to a gene. The CDR3 spans 16 residues. The germline gives CDR1 MDHEN, CDR2 SYDVKM. Written as DNA, the CDR3 is TGTGCCAGCAGTTCCCGGACAGGGGCCAAGCCCTACGAGCAGTACTTC. Translation: CASSSRTGAKPYEQYF.

The V and J genes are TRBV28 and TRBJ2-7; D not resolved. The ends were cut back, 2 bases at V and 4 bases at J, with 6 bases in the middle. The CDR3 contains 12 residues. Germline V lookup: CDR1 MDHEN, CDR2 SYDVKM. DNA of the CDR3: TGTGCCAGCAGTTTAACCCCGTACGAGCAGTACTTC. Translating it yields CASSLTPYEQYF. Drawing the rest from reference TRBV28 and TRBJ2-7, the complete variable domain is DVKVTQSSRYLVKRTGEKVFLECVQDMDHENMFWYRQDPGLGLRLIYFSYDVKMKEKGDIPEGYSVSREKKERFSLILESASTNQTSMYLCASSLTPYEQYFGPGTRLTVT.

V and J are TRBV11-3 and TRBJ2-7; 10 bases are a match to TRBD2. The length of the CDR3 is 15 residues. The junction had 6 bases not matched to a gene; V was cut back by 1 base and J by 6 bases. Per the germline V gene, CDR1 is SGHNT and CDR2 is YENEEA. The CDR3 sequence: CASSLVLAGAGEQYF. In DNA form, the CDR3 reads TGTGCCAGCAGCTTAGTTCTAGCGGGAGCCGGCGAGCAGTACTTC.

This chain uses TRBV27 with TRBJ2-5; D gene ambiguous. The CDR3 totals 11 residues. CDR1 and CDR2 (germline): MNHEY, SMNVEV (reference sequence). Trimming left V 10 bases short and J 0 bases short, with 6 bases between. The CDR3 sequence is CATGDQETQYF. The CDR3 DNA reads as TGTGCCACCGGTGACCAAGAGACCCAGTACTTC.

The chain has TRBV10-3 and TRBJ2-7; 13 positions match TRBD2. CDR1 ENHRY and CDR2 SYGVKD come from the germline V gene. The V gene end was trimmed by 7 bases and the J gene end by 4 bases; junction bases not matched to a gene: 10. The CDR3 is 16 amino acids. The CDR3 loop reads CAINAGTSGAYYEQYF. CDR3 DNA sequence: TGTGCCATCAATGCCGGGACTAGCGGGGCCTATTACGAGCAGTACTTC.

The rearrangement links TRBV6-5 to TRBJ2-3; TRBD2 might be the D (6 bases). Trimming removed 3 bases from V and 2 bases from J, with 15 bases in between. The CDR3 totals 16 residues. Germline V gene data show CDR1 as MNHEY and CDR2 as SVGAGI. CDR3 bases: TGTGCCAGCAGTTATAGCGGCCACCCCCCCACAGATACGCAGTATTTT. This codes for CASSYSGHPPTDTQYF.

CDR3 nucleotides: TGTGCCTGGAGTCCCATCGGACTAGCGGAATACAATGAGCAGTTCTTC. This encodes CAWSPIGLAEYNEQFF. This chain links TRBV30 with TRBJ2-1; 10 bases match TRBD2. The length of the CDR3 is 16 residues. V shed 2 bases, J shed 4 bases, and the junction held 8 bases outside the gene matches. CDR1 GTSNPN and CDR2 SVGIG come from the germline V gene (reference sequence). Full variable domain (remainder filled in from reference TRBV30 and TRBJ2-1): SQTIHQWPATLVQPVGSPLSLECTVEGTSNPNLYWYRQAAGRGLQLLFYSVGIGQISSEVPQNLSASRPQDRQFILSSKKLLLSDSGFYLCAWSPIGLAEYNEQFFGPGTRLTVL.

V and J are TRBV4-2 and TRBJ2-7; 7 bases are a match to TRBD2. Trimming took 5 bases from V and 0 from J; bases not matched to a gene: 10. The CDR3 spans 16 residues. The V gene's germline CDR1 is LGHNA and CDR2 YNFKEQ. CDR3 sequence reads: CASSLRLADSSYEQYF. Here the CDR3 DNA reads TGTGCCAGCAGCTTACGACTAGCTGACAGCTCCTACGAGCAGTACTTC.

V and J are TRBV3-1 (or the pseudogene TRBV3-2) and TRBJ2-5; 7 positions match TRBD2. With 3 bases clipped from V and 3 bases from J, the junction kept 1 base outside the gene matches. Looked up from germline, CDR1 is LGHDT and CDR2 is YNNKEL (reference sequence). There are 13 residues in the CDR3. As DNA, the CDR3 is TGTGCCAGCAGCCATGGGGGGGAAGAGACCCAGTACTTC. This codes for CASSHGGEETQYF.

The J gene is TRBJ1-4, the V gene TRBV14; D call uncertain. Trimming stripped 10 bases from V and 4 bases from J, with 31 bases between. The CDR3 covers 19 residues. Germline CDR1 and CDR2: SGHDN and FVKESK. CDR3 protein: CAINLNDSQKTLVNEKLFF. The CDR3 DNA is TGTGCCATCAATTTGAACGACTCACAGAAGACCTTAGTTAATGAAAAACTGTTTTTT.

The chain couples TRBV28 to TRBJ1-2, with a weak D call TRBD1 (5 bases). The CDR3 runs to 12 residues. Germline CDR1 reads MDHEN; CDR2 reads SYDVKM. Trimming took off 8 bases at V and 8 bases at J, with 15 bases between the two ends. This CDR3 reads CASDGGVGGYTF. CDR3 DNA sequence: TGTGCCAGCGATGGGGGGGTGGGAGGCTACACCTTC.

There are a few counts of this clone. The chain carries TRBV10-1 and TRBJ2-7; tentatively, D is TRBD2 (6 bases). CDR1 is WNHNN and CDR2 is SYGVQD in the germline V gene (reference sequence). CDR3 length equals 12 residues. The chain's CDR3 is CASGHSAYEQYF. The CDR3 DNA follows: TGCGCTAGCGGACATTCTGCCTACGAGCAGTACTTC.

V is TRBV5-1 and J is TRBJ2-3, with D perhaps matching TRBD2 (6 bases). V was clipped by 2 bases and J by 6 bases, with 13 bases between them. The CDR3 covers 14 residues. Looked up from germline, CDR1 is SGHRS and CDR2 is YFSETQ. DNA for the CDR3: TGCGCCAGCAGCTTAACCCTCGGGAGTGATACGCAGTATTTT. Its protein product is CASSLTLGSDTQYF.

The rearrangement uses TRBV5-1 and TRBJ2-7; D may be TRBD2 (7 bases). Between the trimmed V and J ends, which lost 10 bases and 3 bases, there was a span of 23 bases. The germline CDR1 and CDR2 sequences are SGHRS and YFSETQ. The length of the CDR3 is 15 residues. The CDR3 is CARATGGAGVYEQYF. The CDR3 DNA follows: TGCGCCCGCGCGACTGGGGGGGCCGGGGTCTACGAGCAGTACTTC.

V usage is TRBV10-2 and J usage is TRBJ2-2; D is possibly TRBD1 (6 bases). The V and J ends lost 7 bases and 6 bases respectively, with 12 bases between them. The CDR3 loop spans 13 amino acids. CDR1 and CDR2 (germline): WSHSY, SAAADI. CDR3 coding DNA: TGCGCCAGCACCCAGGGACAACCCGGGGAGCTGTTTTTT. This translates into CASTQGQPGELFF.

The sample holds a few counts of this clone. CDR3 nucleotide sequence: TGCGCCAGCAGCCAAGATCCGGGAGGGGGCGTGGAGCAGTTCTTC. Encoded protein: CASSQDPGGGVEQFF. The chain couples TRBV4-3 to TRBJ2-1, with D tentatively TRBD2 (8 bases). V lost 0 bases and J 10 bases, leaving 16 bases between the germline ends. This CDR3 contains 15 residues. CDR1 is LGHNA, CDR2 YSLEER, per germline.

V is TRBV5-1 and J is TRBJ2-2, with D perhaps matching TRBD1 (6 bases). The CDR3 runs 15 residues. V gave up 0 bases and J gave up 6 bases, with 12 bases separating them. Germline V lookup: CDR1 SGHRS, CDR2 YFSETQ. DNA of the CDR3: TGCGCCAGCAGCTTGGGGAGTCGGACAGCCGGGGAGCTGTTTTTT. It specifies CASSLGSRTAGELFF.

The rearrangement joins TRBV9 to TRBJ2-7; D is perhaps TRBD1 (6 bases). This CDR3 has 15 amino acids. Germline lookup yields CDR1 SGDLS and CDR2 YYNGEE. V gave up 3 bases and J gave up 4 bases, with 17 bases separating them. CDR3 sequence (DNA): TGTGCCAGCAGCGCGACGACAGGCGGTATTTACGAGCAGTACTTC. Protein product: CASSATTGGIYEQYF.

The rearrangement links TRBV7-9 to TRBJ1-1, with D unclear. Trimming shortened V by 8 bases and J by 1 base, and 8 bases separated the two germline ends. The CDR3 consists of 12 residues. CDR1 is SEHNR, CDR2 FQNEAQ, per germline (reference sequence). CDR3 DNA: TGTGCCAGCGTAAAGGGGAACACTGAAGCTTTCTTT. The encoded protein is CASVKGNTEAFF. The full variable domain, in which reference TRBV7-9 and TRBJ1-1 provide the parts outside the CDR3, is DTGVSQNPRHKITKRGQNVTFRCDPISEHNRLYWYRQTLGQGPEFLTYFQNEAQLEKSRLLSDRFSAERPKGSFSTLEIQRTEQGDSAMYLCASVKGNTEAFFGQGTRLTVV.

V gene TRBV30 combines with J gene TRBJ2-7, with 10 nucleotides matching TRBD1. Germline V gene sequence: CDR1 GTSNPN, CDR2 SVGIG (reference sequence). The CDR3 sequence is 14 residues long. Trimming at V came to 4 bases and at J to 4 bases, leaving 7 bases not matched to a gene. CDR3 coding DNA: TGTGCCTGGAACCCGACAGGGGGCCTTTACGAGCAGTACTTC. Translating gives CAWNPTGGLYEQYF.

The rearrangement joins TRBV7-2 to TRBJ2-2, with D perhaps matching TRBD2 (6 bases). The germline V and J ends were trimmed by 8 bases and 0 bases, with 16 bases remaining between them. The germline gives CDR1 SGHTA, CDR2 FQGNSA. The CDR3 contains 16 residues. The CDR3 nucleotides are TGTGCCAGCCCCAAAGCGGGCCCCGCGAACACCGGGGAGCTGTTTTTT. Residues: CASPKAGPANTGELFF.

This chain links TRBV28 with TRBJ1-4; D remains ambiguous. Trimming removed 7 bases from V and 10 bases from J, with 13 bases in between. In germline, CDR1 is MDHEN, CDR2 SYDVKM. The CDR3 runs to 12 residues. CDR3 nucleotide sequence: TGTGCCAGCACAGACCCTCTTGGAAAACTGTTTTTT. Translation gives CASTDPLGKLFF.